This T cell receptor (beta chain) stems from a study of Tregs in tolerant kidney transplant recipients. CDR1 GTSNPN and CDR2 SVGIG come from the germline V gene (reference sequence). The V end lost 4 bases, the J end lost 1 base, and 16 bases lay between the germline ends. The CDR3 runs 15 residues. Profiled with immunoSEQ multiplex PCR; TCRdb holds only in-frame clones, not every one. The sample contains about 240,000 clones, about 80% of which appear only once. Sequencing was done on a sample of CD4+ T cells from blood. The V and J genes are TRBV30 and TRBJ1-1, with D maybe TRBD1 (6 bases). The receptor comes from a human donor in good health. CDR3 coding DNA: TGTGCCTGGAAGGGGGGGGGATCCCCGAACACTGAAGCTTTCTTT. It encodes CAWKGGGSPNTEAFF.